This T cell receptor beta chain appears in the sequencing data of a study of shared clonotypes between healthy human individuals. Study-wide context: Used for every donor were three CD4 naive, three CD4 memory, two CD8 naive and one CD8 memory plate. Findings and limits, study-wide: Approximately 5% was the fraction of naive CD4 clonotypes found shared across four donors. Researchers found naive subsets generally carried larger estimated richness than memory subsets.

A word on this clone: What it binds is unknown.

The V and J ends lost 2 bases and 4 bases respectively, with 9 bases between them. Per germline, CDR1 SGHVS and CDR2 FNYEAQ. The CDR3 extends over 13 amino acids. Deep was the level used in running the assay. The repertoire was sequenced with immunoSEQ multiplex PCR; TCRdb's copy has only in-frame clones and lacks some. Of over 1.4 million clones in the sample, approximately 97% were seen once. Sequencing was performed on naive CD4+ T cells sorted from blood. The subset here: CD45RA+ positively selected. The gene calls are TRBV7-6 and TRBJ2-7, with D tentatively TRBD1 (5 bases). The receptor was derived from a young man in good health. CDR3 residues: CASSLIPGYEQYF. CDR3 nucleotide sequence: TGTGCCAGCAGCTTAATCCCAGGGTACGAGCAGTACTTC. The full variable domain, rest sourced from reference TRBV7-6 and TRBJ2-7, is GAGVSQSPRYKVTKRGQDVALRCDPISGHVSLYWYRQALGQGPEFLTYFNYEAQQDKSGLPNDRFSAERPEGSISTLTIQRTEQRDSAMYRCASSLIPGYEQYFGPGTRLTVT.